This is a list of T cell receptor beta chains from one sample in a study of graft-versus-host responses after intestinal transplantation. TCRdb's table, derived via immunoSEQ multiplex PCR, lists solely in-frame clones and lacks some. Of 11,000 to 15,000 clones listed, 90% to 95% are singletons. Sequencing used PBMCs, obtained 9 days after transplant. The origin of the receptors is a human patient who received an intestinal transplant, so some T cells may come from the graft donor. Each CDR3 is given with its conserved first and last residue.

J gene,V gene,CDR3 protein
TRBJ2-7,TRBV11-2,CASSLVPSREQYF
TRBJ2-5,TRBV27,CASSLSGAETQYF
TRBJ2-7,TRBV6-4,CASSDPPRLAGEYYEQYF
TRBJ2-5,TRBV13,CASLLGAEGQETQYF
TRBJ2-2,TRBV27,CASSFYGELFF
TRBJ2-3,TRBV10-3,CAISPGDTQYF
TRBJ2-6,TRBV11-2,CASSEWATPSGANVLTF
TRBJ2-1,TRBV27,CASSFLGANEQFF
TRBJ2-3,TRBV5-4,CASSLGWGGTDTQYF
TRBJ1-1,TRBV7-9,CASSLVAWSSDEAFF
TRBJ2-2,TRBV27,CASSYQSYTGELFF
TRBJ2-3,TRBV30,CAWEPGLAGLTDTQYF
TRBJ2-3,TRBV2,CASSEGQGKGDTQYF
TRBJ1-2,TRBV5-4,CASSLETGYGYTF
TRBJ2-1,TRBV5-4,CASSFPGGTYNEQFF
TRBJ1-1,TRBV27,CASSFGGLGEAFF
TRBJ1-2,TRBV9,CASSPGDRPYGYTF
TRBJ2-7,TRBV6-5,CASVGGAYEQYF
TRBJ2-7,TRBV19,CASSIAGYEQYF
TRBJ2-5,TRBV5-4,CASSLAAAGETQYF
TRBJ2-7,TRBV27,CASSFGGSSYEQYF
TRBJ2-1,TRBV6-5,CASSPSLRDEQFF
TRBJ2-7,TRBV5-5,CASSLARDSSYEQYF
TRBJ2-7,TRBV27,CASSWTEDYEQYF
TRBJ2-6,TRBV12-5,CASGPGQGAGANVLTF
TRBJ2-7,TRBV29-1,CSVEVGGRGYEQYF